These T cell receptor beta chains were read from a single sample in a study of T-cell reconstitution after alpha-beta-depleted transplantation in children. In TCRdb, the PCR reads were re-called with MiXCR into one record per CDR3 protein. The table records 500,000 or so distinct CDR3 sequences, around 10% of them present only once. The starting material was PBMCs, mostly from graft donor cells, obtained 180 days after TCRalphabeta/CD19-depleted stem cell transplant. The receptors were gathered from a female patient aged 2-10 years who had a stem cell transplant for aplastic anemia, so the T cells may come from the graft donor. Both conserved end residues are part of each CDR3. Part of the rows lack a size; the others show once, few, many or a class for expanded clones.

TRBV7-2	TRBJ1-4	.	CASSNAGGIEKLFF
TRBV15	TRBJ2-7	many	CATSRDRDRQAYEQYF
TRBV3-1	TRBJ2-7	few	CASRVTAGGNVSYEQYF
TRBV11-2	TRBJ2-3	.	CASSLVLRSDRTDTQYF
TRBV28	TRBJ2-1	few	CASSSPAETGNNNEQFF
TRBV28	TRBJ1-4	few	CASSLDAAGAEEKLFF
TRBV11-3	TRBJ2-5	.	CASSSGLRETQYF
TRBV7-8	TRBJ2-7	few	CASSPTPIKGSFGWLHEQYF
TRBV7-2	TRBJ1-2	few	CASSPDPGSNYGYTF
TRBV9	TRBJ2-3	few	CASSVNVPSSTDTQYF
TRBV4-3	TRBJ2-1	.	CASSRTTGLAPTNEQFF
TRBV28	TRBJ1-4	.	CASSLGEDNEKLFF
TRBV18	TRBJ2-7	.	CASSPGAGEQYF
TRBV7-2	TRBJ2-2	.	CASSRPRVASDTGELFF
TRBV2	TRBJ2-5	many	CASSEGLAETQYF
TRBV28	TRBJ1-1	few	CASSFVLGYQGWAFF
TRBV28	TRBJ1-1	few	CASSTGPTRRTEAFF
TRBV28	TRBJ1-6	.	CASCVVPRVYNSPLHF
TRBV10-3	TRBJ1-1	.	CAISETGGWTEAFF
TRBV15	TRBJ2-1	few	CATSRDRGERQFF
TRBV3-1	TRBJ2-5	few	CASSRPGLAGGETQYF
TRBV15	TRBJ1-2	few	CATSLTGQGATGYTF
TRBV12-3/TRBV12-4	TRBJ2-1	many	CASRPGTSLFNEQFF
TRBV6-2/TRBV6-3	TRBJ2-3	few	CASRLLRVTDTQYF
TRBV11-3	TRBJ2-1	few	CASSPWGGLGVNEQFF
TRBV7-2	TRBJ2-1	few	CASKKKWDLGEQFF
TRBV5-1	TRBJ2-1	many	CASSQRGTGTPFWGEQFF
TRBV20-1	TRBJ2-2	.	CSAGSGSYTGELFF
TRBV25-1	TRBJ2-5	.	CASSALLAGAAETQYF
TRBV29-1	TRBJ2-3	.	CSVESGRPLDTQYF
TRBV6-6	TRBJ1-4	few	CASSTGGQEKLFF
TRBV20-1	TRBJ2-5	few	CSARGLGGETQYF
TRBV5-1	TRBJ2-5	.	CASSLLGTFQETQYF
TRBV12-3/TRBV12-4	TRBJ1-2	few	CASSSDRGRRGYTF
TRBV12-3/TRBV12-4	TRBJ2-6	few	CASSPGTGGAGANVLTF
TRBV12-3/TRBV12-4	TRBJ2-1	.	CASSSRLAPPGDEQFF
TRBV13	TRBJ2-1	.	CASSLGLLKQFF
TRBV23-1	TRBJ1-1	.	CASSQSGVGDTEAFF
TRBV28	TRBJ2-4	many	CASSPRGQLAKNIQYF
TRBV9	TRBJ2-1	many	CASSFQRSSYNEQFF
TRBV20-1	TRBJ1-2	.	CSATSYGNYGYTF
TRBV28	TRBJ2-1	.	CASSLPPDMSHTNEQFF
TRBV10-3	TRBJ2-4	once	CAISEGHARAKNIQYF
TRBV29-1	TRBJ1-4	.	CSVAGQVDEKLFF
TRBV7-7	TRBJ2-5	.	CASSALGPGETQYF
TRBV7-9	TRBJ1-1	.	CASSLTGGRNTEAFF
TRBV20-1	TRBJ1-1	few	CSARSRTGMNTEAFF
TRBV30	TRBJ2-3	once	CAWTGGDTQYF